This T cell receptor (beta chain) was profiled in a study of vaccination and CD4 T cells after COVID-19. As to this clonotype: Its antigen is not known.

Treatment defined: approximately 11-day PBMC culture with coronavirus spike peptide pools or control peptides (ViraFEST assay). ViraFEST sequenced TCRs after peptide-pool expansion of antigen-specific T cells. Days 3 and 7 saw half the medium replaced with fresh IL-2 medium. The CDR3 sequence is 13 residues long. Study-wide points: Spike mono-reactivity was shown by 304 of 307 vaccine-specific clones in convalescent patients.

Sequenced with the Oncomine TCR Beta short-read assay was DNA taken from cultured CD4+ T cells. MiXCR, applied by TCRdb to the PCR reads, yields one record per CDR3 protein. This sample has about 19,000 distinct CDR3 sequences; over 25% occur once, and the top ten carry about 15%. The sequence derives from a human donor with COVID-19. The sample taken for sequencing was cultured CD4+ T cells from blood. V and J are TRBV21-1 and TRBJ1-6; the table's D call TRBD1 went unverified against the DNA. TRBV21-1 is designated a pseudogene. Here the CDR3 DNA reads TGTGCCAGCAGCAAAAGGTGGGGGACAGCCCTCCACTTT. Translated, it gives CASSKRWGTALHF.